This T cell receptor (beta chain) was identified during a study of T cell responses to AZD1222 COVID-19 vaccine (dated by TCRdb to the early 2020s). Study-level background: AZD1222 recipients with second doses at about 4 weeks or about 12 weeks were pooled, because spike-specific TCR depth and breadth did not differ between schedules. A total of 233 trial participants underwent TCR sequencing, of whom some 200 had received two doses of AZD1222 and some 25 had received two doses of the MenACWY control vaccine. Trial participants were enrolled by age into subgroups of 18-55, 56-69 and 70-plus years, and about 150, 27 and 61 TCR-sequenced participants, respectively, were included in these subgroups. The paper's findings and limits, for the study overall: Spike-specific TCR breadth and depth rose significantly after two AZD1222 doses compared with day 0 and with MenACWY recipients. Epitopes outside the regions mutated in the B.1.351 and B.1.1.7 variants were reportedly recognized by nearly half of the unique spike-specific TCRs. No day 14 peak-response samples were available, so repertoires were characterized only after the peak T cell response. Participants were mostly white British, with more females than males. The authors suggested clonal diversity may have been underestimated. Conclusions about previously exposed vaccinees were limited because only a handful of AZD1222 recipients were SARS-CoV-2 seropositive at baseline. Vaccine-associated CD4 TCRs spanned the whole spike protein, with dominant responses in regions 160-218 and 743-854. In the small 56-69-year group, the increase in depth fell short of significance, most likely because of low power.

CDR1 SGHDN and CDR2 FVKESK are derived from the germline V gene. The V end loses 0 bases and the J end loses 11 bases, and a stretch of 8 bases separates them. The CDR3 covers 13 residues, taking in both the cysteine and the phenylalanine. Just CDR3 DNA is preserved here, 39 bases in frame from base 1. The sample's time point label is to be understood as: baseline before first vaccination. The vaccinee samples were drawn from two UK trials, COV001 and COV002, one of which was a single-blind randomized controlled phase 2/3 trial testing AZD1222 (ChAdOx1 nCoV-19) in healthy adults. Trial participant PBMC samples were collected at day 0 and day 28 after the second dose for TCRbeta chain sequencing. The CDR3 regions of human TCRbeta chains were analyzed by immunosequencing. In the authors' own workflow: Repertoire TCRs were matched against a reference library of SARS-CoV-2-specific TCRs generated with the MIRA antigen-specificity platform. Breadth was defined as the fraction of unique TCRs that were SARS-CoV-2-associated. Depth was defined as the fraction of total T cells that were SARS-CoV-2-associated. Using the MIRA data, every spike-specific TCR was mapped to the spike region that the TCR reacted to and assigned to either a CD4 or a CD8 class. Log10-transformed breadth and depth values were compared by one-way ANOVA with Sidak's multiple comparisons tests. TCRdb carries this immuneACCESS record with in-frame sequences only. Its versions omit some clonotypes, under half of them owing to an unresolved V gene in the studies checked, with the rest unexplained. V and J calls and clone size are as listed in that table; D and trimming were resolved from the DNA. This sample has 80,000 to 130,000 clones in its table, and around nine tenths of those were observed once. The ten biggest clones cover 3% to 3.5% of the sample.

This clone is a singleton in its sample. Which antigen it targets is not known. There are no base qualities to consult, and no much larger clone falls within one base. The sequence was obtained from an adult in good health. The chain is encoded by TRBV14 joined to TRBJ1-6; there is no confident call for the D gene. Specimen: peripheral blood, collected on day 0 of AZD1222 vaccination. The CDR3 reads as follows: CASSQDPAAPLHF. The DNA sequence reads TGTGCCAGCAGCCAAGATCCGGCAGCACCCCTCCACTTT.